Listed here is a single TCR beta chain. Which antigen it targets is not known. Base quality data are lacking; no much larger clone is found one base away. This sample stems from a study of blood T cell repertoires in COVID-19 (TCRdb year 2020). The study in broad terms: Collaborator samples came from the United States, Italy and Spain and covered acute and convalescent phases of COVID-19. The prospective study material was composed of cDNA or gDNA derived from T cells, B-cell-depleted T cells, or PBMCs. Deeply sampled blood TCRbeta repertoires from subjects exposed to, actively infected with, or recovered from COVID-19 were included in the dataset. The repertoires were released in a freely available public database meant as a resource for research on the immune response to SARS-CoV-2. The samples were drawn from the first 160 participants of the ongoing ImmuneRACE study and from roughly 1,300 subjects provided by 6 global collaborators. Nearly every sample came with metadata listing a de-identified subject ID, COVID-19 status, age in years and sex. Where available, HLA class I and class II types were taken from metadata supplied by the sample provider and were not determined by assay-based typing. Broad study findings and their caveats: The quantity of clinical and demographic metadata differed by source and by participant and was supplied without curation.

Collaborating institutions collected whole blood in K2EDTA tubes following their own protocols. Collaborator samples were shipped for TCRbeta analysis as frozen whole blood, isolated PBMCs, or DNA extracted from either sample type. TCRbeta CDR3 regions were amplified from genomic DNA by means of the immunoSEQ Assay, a bias-controlled multiplex PCR. On the authors' methods: Within the assay, amplification of reference gene primers was used to estimate how many nucleated cells each sample contained. Sequence reads were collapsed and filtered to measure the absolute abundance of every unique TCRbeta CDR3 rearrangement. For each sample, productive Simpson clonality was calculated by taking the square root of Simpson's diversity index across productive rearrangements. The source is immuneACCESS, and TCRdb retained only in-frame sequences with V and J called. Part of the clones is not carried over; for the studies checked, unresolved V genes explain less than half of this, and the remainder is unexplained. V, J and clone size were drawn from that table, and D and trimming were deduced from the DNA. The sample table holds fewer than 500,000 clones, of which about four fifths were seen once. 0.85% to 1.2% of the sample comes from the top ten.

The receptor comes from a human donor with acute or convalescent COVID-19. The donor label of this sample is uncertain. Material for sequencing was peripheral blood.

The DNA is as follows: TGTGCCAGCAGCCCACTTGGGACACTTTGGGAGGGCTACACCTTC. Its protein is CASSPLGTLWEGYTF. The chain is made from TRBV5-6 and TRBJ1-2; possibly the D gene is TRBD1, per 6 matching bases. From the cysteine up to the phenylalanine, the CDR3 has a length of 15 residues. Only the CDR3 part of the read is kept: 45 bases, read in frame from the first base. The germline V gene yields SGHDT for CDR1 and YYEEEE for CDR2. V was cut back by 4 bases and J by 8 bases, leaving a gap of 21 bases between them.